The next 30 T cell receptor beta chains were all read from a single sample in a study of OX40 agonist ivuxolimab in advanced cancers. Sequenced by immunoSEQ multiplex PCR; TCRdb stores in-frame clones only, minus some. The table includes 55,000 to 70,000 clones, 80% to 90% detected once. Sample: CD4+ or CD8+ T cells sorted from blood, taken in a trial of the OX40 agonist ivuxolimab. The receptors shown here come from an adult with an advanced solid tumor such as melanoma, head and neck, liver or kidney cancer.

The chain links TRBV14 to TRBJ2-7, with a possible D match to TRBD1 (6 bases). The CDR3 loop spans 12 amino acids. Germline CDR1 SGHDN, CDR2 FVKESK. V shed 3 bases and J shed 8 bases, with 11 bases lying between them. CDR3 DNA: TGTGCCAGCAGCCAGAGCGGACAGAAGCAGTACTTC. Residues: CASSQSGQKQYF.

J is TRBJ2-2 and V is TRBV18; TRBD1 matches at 7 bases. This CDR3 spans 16 amino acids. The germline CDR1 and CDR2 sequences are KGHSH and LQKENI. The V gene end was trimmed by 0 bases and the J gene end by 5 bases; junction bases not matched to a gene: 6. CDR3 residues: CASSPPGTATTGELFF. CDR3 DNA: TGTGCCAGCTCACCACCTGGGACAGCAACAACCGGGGAGCTGTTTTTT.

V and J are TRBV30 and TRBJ2-7; D is ambiguous. CDR3 length: 14 residues. Between the trimmed V and J ends, which lost 5 bases and 6 bases, there was a span of 20 bases. The germline CDR1 and CDR2 sequences are GTSNPN and SVGIG (reference sequence). CDR3 nucleotides: TGTGCCTGGTCACCTCTGGCGTTTAAGCGCGAGCAGTACTTC. Its translation: CAWSPLAFKREQYF.

The V gene is TRBV6-1, the J gene TRBJ2-7; D is possibly TRBD1 (6 bases). Germline assignment: CDR1 MNHNS and CDR2 SASEGT. V lost 4 bases, J lost 2 bases, and 15 bases lay in between. This CDR3 has 15 residues. The CDR3 DNA sequence: TGTGCCAGCAGTGCAAGGACAGTAATAACCTACGAGCAGTACTTC. Translation: CASSARTVITYEQYF.

The chain recombines TRBV29-1 with TRBJ2-3; 8 bases match TRBD2. Germline V lookup: CDR1 SQVTM, CDR2 ANQGSEA. After removal of 8 bases from V and 4 bases from J, the junction contained 11 bases not matched to a gene. This CDR3 is built from 14 residues. The CDR3 here is CSSAGGWLADTQYF. The DNA for the CDR3 is TGCAGCTCTGCGGGGGGCTGGCTGGCAGATACGCAGTATTTT.

The chain combines TRBV5-4 with TRBJ1-2; 9 nucleotides match TRBD1. The V segment lost 1 base and the J segment 4 bases; nucleotides outside the gene matches: 2. CDR3 length: 14 amino acids. Germline-derived CDR1 and CDR2 are SGHNT and YYREEE (reference sequence). DNA of the CDR3: TGTGCCAGCAGCTTGTACAGGGGGCCCTATGGCTACACCTTC. This gives the protein CASSLYRGPYGYTF.

The chain combines TRBV12-5 with TRBJ2-7; D is ambiguous. The germline gives CDR1 LGHNT, CDR2 FRNRAP. V was pared by 0 bases and J by 3 bases, with 15 bases between. This CDR3 has 16 amino acids. The CDR3 protein is CASGLVFSAALYEQYF. The DNA of the CDR3 is TGTGCTAGTGGTTTGGTATTTTCCGCCGCTCTCTACGAGCAGTACTTC. Full variable domain (remainder filled in from reference TRBV12-5 and TRBJ2-7): DARVTQTPRHKVTEMGQEVTMRCQPILGHNTVFWYRQTMMQGLELLAYFRNRAPLDDSGMPKDRFSAEMPDATLATLKIQPSEPRDSAVYFCASGLVFSAALYEQYFGPGTRLTVT.

V and J are TRBV5-5 and TRBJ2-3; TRBD1 might be the D (7 bases). The CDR3 loop spans 14 amino acids. CDR1 is SGHKS, CDR2 YYEKEE, per germline (reference sequence). V was clipped by 1 base and J by 4 bases, with 10 bases between them. The CDR3 loop reads CASSLQGGPDTQYF. DNA of the CDR3: TGTGCCAGCAGCTTGCAGGGGGGACCAGATACGCAGTATTTT.

The chain uses TRBV19 and TRBJ2-7, with TRBD2 matching over 10 bases. The CDR3 totals 14 residues. Germline V lookup: CDR1 LNHDA, CDR2 SQIVND (reference sequence). The junction had 5 bases not matched to a gene; V was cut back by 6 bases and J by 3 bases. The CDR3 here is CASSKGLAVYEQYF. CDR3 bases: TGTGCCAGTAGCAAAGGACTAGCGGTCTACGAGCAGTACTTC. Full variable domain (missing parts from reference TRBV19 and TRBJ2-7): DGGITQSPKYLFRKEGQNVTLSCEQNLNHDAMYWYRQDPGQGLRLIYYSQIVNDFQKGDIAEGYSVSREKKESFPLTVTSAQKNPTAFYLCASSKGLAVYEQYFGPGTRLTVT.

The rearrangement uses TRBV12-5 and TRBJ2-7; D gene uncertain. The CDR3 contains 9 residues. Germline CDR1 LGHNT, CDR2 FRNRAP. V gave up 3 bases and J gave up 10 bases, with 4 bases separating them. CDR3: CASGFPQYF. The DNA of the CDR3 is TGTGCTAGTGGTTTCCCCCAGTACTTC. The whole variable domain, filled in from reference TRBV12-5 and TRBJ2-7, reads DARVTQTPRHKVTEMGQEVTMRCQPILGHNTVFWYRQTMMQGLELLAYFRNRAPLDDSGMPKDRFSAEMPDATLATLKIQPSEPRDSAVYFCASGFPQYFGPGTRLTVT.

The chain combines TRBV19 with TRBJ1-1, with D perhaps TRBD1 (5 bases). Per germline, CDR1 LNHDA and CDR2 SQIVND (reference sequence). The CDR3 runs 13 residues. Trimming cost V 7 bases and J 5 bases, with 14 bases left between them. The CDR3 here is CASTTIGGTEAFF. The CDR3 region has the DNA TGTGCCAGTACCACCATCGGGGGGACTGAAGCTTTCTTT. Variable domain in full (rest from reference TRBV19 and TRBJ1-1): DGGITQSPKYLFRKEGQNVTLSCEQNLNHDAMYWYRQDPGQGLRLIYYSQIVNDFQKGDIAEGYSVSREKKESFPLTVTSAQKNPTAFYLCASTTIGGTEAFFGQGTRLTVV.

This clone was seen a handful of times. J is TRBJ2-1 and V is TRBV2; D ambiguous. Germline loops: CDR1 SNHLY, CDR2 FYNNEI. This CDR3 region has 14 residues. V was trimmed by 7 bases and J by 7 bases, leaving 17 bases between them. DNA of the CDR3: TGTGCCAGCAACCCTGGCTTCAGCCTGAATGAGCAGTTCTTC. This sequence encodes CASNPGFSLNEQFF.

This clone was recorded a few times. This chain connects TRBV7-9 to TRBJ1-2; TRBD1 matches 8 bases. Germline CDR1 and CDR2: SEHNR and FQNEAQ (reference sequence). V dropped 5 bases and J dropped 5; count of bases not matched to a gene: 4. The CDR3 length is 13 residues. CDR3 residues: CASSPDRGYGYTF. As DNA, the CDR3 is TGTGCCAGCAGCCCCGACAGGGGTTATGGCTACACCTTC.

The rearrangement joins TRBV11-3 to TRBJ2-2, with 8 bases fitting TRBD2. The CDR3 runs to 15 residues. The trim removed 2 bases at V and 6 bases at J, leaving 5 bases unmatched. Germline assignment: CDR1 SGHNT and CDR2 YENEEA. The CDR3 sequence is CASSLSGGLPGELFF. CDR3 nucleotide sequence: TGTGCCAGCAGCTTAAGCGGGGGCCTCCCCGGGGAGCTGTTTTTT.

This chain joins TRBV6-5 and TRBJ2-7; D call uncertain. The CDR3 consists of 11 residues. Germline assignment: CDR1 MNHEY and CDR2 SVGAGI. Trimming removed 1 base from V and 5 bases from J, with 3 bases in between. In nucleotides, the CDR3 is TGTGCCAGCAGTTACTTACACGAGCAGTACTTC. It specifies CASSYLHEQYF.

V is TRBV28 and J is TRBJ1-5; weak D call: TRBD1 (6 bases). V lost 6 bases and J lost 3, with 12 bases in between. This CDR3 is 14 amino acids long. Looked up from germline, CDR1 is MDHEN and CDR2 is SYDVKM. The CDR3 DNA is TGTGCCAGCAGGGTCGGACAGTACAATCAGCCCCAGCATTTT. Protein product: CASRVGQYNQPQHF.

This clone came up once. The chain has TRBV6-4 and TRBJ1-2, with D uncertain. With 5 bases removed from V and 13 bases from J, the gap between germline ends came to 20 bases. CDR3 size: 13 residues. Looked up from germline, CDR1 is MRHNA and CDR2 is SNTAGT. CDR3 sequence: CASSYEGSLRGTF. Here the CDR3 DNA reads TGTGCCAGCAGTTACGAGGGCTCCCTCCGTGGCACCTTC.

CDR3 DNA: TGTGCCAGCAGCTGGGGGGAGGGCCTCGAGCAGTTCTTC. This gives the protein CASSWGEGLEQFF. The chain links TRBV5-4 to TRBJ2-1; 7 positions agree with TRBD2. The CDR3 contains 13 residues. The germline V gene has CDR1 SGHNT and CDR2 YYREEE (reference sequence). Trimming at V came to 3 bases and at J to 10 bases, leaving 7 bases not matched to a gene.

The chain links TRBV9 to TRBJ2-1; 8 nucleotides agree with TRBD1. CDR3 length: 14 amino acids. Trimming cost V 2 bases and J 8 bases; bases outside gene matches: 6. Germline CDR1 SGDLS, CDR2 YYNGEE. The CDR3 DNA is TGTGCCAGCAGCGTGAGGACAGGGTTGGATGAGCAGTTCTTC. As protein: CASSVRTGLDEQFF.

The table lists this clone with a few counts. The chain joins TRBV9 to TRBJ2-1; 9 bases align to TRBD2. The CDR3 spans 16 residues. CDR1 SGDLS and CDR2 YYNGEE come from the germline V gene. V dropped 0 bases and J dropped 6; count of bases not matched to a gene: 7. CDR3 in amino acids: CASSVVRRGGLNEQFF. Here the CDR3 DNA reads TGTGCCAGCAGCGTAGTAAGGCGGGGGGGCCTCAATGAGCAGTTCTTC.

The rearrangement joins TRBV2 to TRBJ2-7, with D possibly TRBD1 on 8 matching bases. In germline, CDR1 is SNHLY, CDR2 FYNNEI. V was trimmed by 4 bases and J by 1 base, leaving 14 bases between them. The CDR3 has 15 residues. In DNA, the CDR3 is TGTGCCAGCAGTGTGAACAGGGGGGGATCCTACGAGCAGTACTTC. This encodes CASSVNRGGSYEQYF. The entire variable domain, with the rest obtained from reference TRBV2 and TRBJ2-7, is as follows: EPEVTQTPSHQVTQMGQEVILRCVPISNHLYFYWYRQILGQKVEFLVSFYNNEISEKSEIFDDQFSVERPDGSNFTLKIRSTKLEDSAMYFCASSVNRGGSYEQYFGPGTRLTVT.

A single count supports this clone. The genes are TRBV15 and TRBJ1-1; no reliable D call. This CDR3 region has 12 residues. The germline gives CDR1 LNHNV, CDR2 YYDKDF (reference sequence). Between the trimmed V and J ends, which lost 0 bases and 8 bases, there was a span of 7 bases. In nucleotides, the CDR3 is TGTGCCACCAGCAGAGACCGCCTGGAAGCTTTCTTT. Translating gives CATSRDRLEAFF.

The chain links TRBV5-1 to TRBJ2-5; D perhaps matches TRBD1 (6 bases). The CDR3 is 15 residues long. CDR1 is SGHRS, CDR2 YFSETQ, per germline. V dropped 3 bases and J dropped 4 bases, with 16 bases sitting between them. This CDR3 reads CASSYTGFLGETQYF. The DNA for the CDR3 is TGCGCCAGCAGCTACACAGGGTTTCTTGGAGAGACCCAGTACTTC. The variable domain in full, completed from reference TRBV5-1 and TRBJ2-5, reads KAGVTQTPRYLIKTRGQQVTLSCSPISGHRSVSWYQQTPGQGLQFLFEYFSETQRNKGNFPGRFSGRQFSNSRSEMNVSTLELGDSALYLCASSYTGFLGETQYFGPGTRLLVL.

The rearrangement joins TRBV27 to TRBJ1-1; 7 nucleotides match TRBD1. The CDR3 has 14 residues. Trimming cost V 6 bases and J 1 base; bases outside gene matches: 5. CDR1 and CDR2 from the germline V gene are MNHEY and SMNVEV (reference sequence). The CDR3 DNA reads as TGTGCCAGCAGCTACAGGGGCCCGAACACTGAAGCTTTCTTT. This encodes CASSYRGPNTEAFF.

In its sample, this clone was seen once. The V and J genes are TRBV9 and TRBJ2-6; TRBD2 is a possible D gene (5 bases). The CDR3 consists of 17 residues. V dropped 0 bases and J dropped 4 bases, with 14 bases sitting between them. Germline loops: CDR1 SGDLS, CDR2 YYNGEE. CDR3 nucleotides: TGTGCCAGCAGCGTAGAGCCGGGTCGGGGAGGGGCCAACGTCCTGACTTTC. It encodes CASSVEPGRGGANVLTF.

The V call is TRBV7-2, the J call TRBJ2-7; no reliable D call. The CDR3 covers 11 residues. The V gene lost 5 bases and the J gene lost 1 base, with 3 bases spanning the gap. Germline V lookup: CDR1 SGHTA, CDR2 FQGNSA. Written as DNA, the CDR3 is TGTGCCAGCAGCCCTTCCTACGAGCAGTACTTC. It is translated as CASSPSYEQYF. Filled out from reference TRBV7-2 and TRBJ2-7, the complete variable domain reads GAGVSQSPSNKVTEKGKDVELRCDPISGHTALYWYRQSLGQGLEFLIYFQGNSAPDKSGLPSDRFSAERTGGSVSTLTIQRTQQEDSAVYLCASSPSYEQYFGPGTRLTVT.

The chain carries TRBV28 and TRBJ2-3, with 8 bases matching TRBD2. Trimming cost V 2 bases and J 1 base; bases outside gene matches: 11. The CDR3 is 18 amino acids. Per germline, CDR1 MDHEN and CDR2 SYDVKM. The CDR3 reads CASSLPAGDGSGTDTQYF. CDR3 in DNA: TGTGCCAGCAGTTTACCAGCGGGAGACGGGAGTGGCACAGATACGCAGTATTTT. The whole variable domain, filled in from reference TRBV28 and TRBJ2-3, reads DVKVTQSSRYLVKRTGEKVFLECVQDMDHENMFWYRQDPGLGLRLIYFSYDVKMKEKGDIPEGYSVSREKKERFSLILESASTNQTSMYLCASSLPAGDGSGTDTQYFGPGTRLTVL.

The table lists this clone with a few counts. This chain connects TRBV27 to TRBJ2-2, with 13 bases matching TRBD2. CDR3 length: 17 amino acids. The V and J ends lost 2 bases and 5 bases, in that order; junction bases with no gene match: 5. The V gene's germline CDR1 is MNHEY and CDR2 SMNVEV (reference sequence). DNA for the CDR3: TGTGCCAGCAGTTTAGGACTAGCGGGAGTCGGGACCGGGGAGCTGTTTTTT. Residues: CASSLGLAGVGTGELFF.

The table lists this clone with a count of one. This chain uses TRBV5-1 with TRBJ1-1; 7 positions match TRBD1. Germline loops: CDR1 SGHRS, CDR2 YFSETQ. This CDR3 region has 19 residues. J lost 2 bases, V lost 0 bases, and 16 bases had no gene match. The CDR3 coding sequence is TGCGCCAGCAGCTTGGGGGCAGGGGGGCCCCAAGCGATCAACACTGAAGCTTTCTTT. The encoded protein is CASSLGAGGPQAINTEAFF. The complete variable domain, with remaining parts taken from reference TRBV5-1 and TRBJ1-1, reads KAGVTQTPRYLIKTRGQQVTLSCSPISGHRSVSWYQQTPGQGLQFLFEYFSETQRNKGNFPGRFSGRQFSNSRSEMNVSTLELGDSALYLCASSLGAGGPQAINTEAFFGQGTRLTVV.

J is TRBJ2-7 and V is TRBV5-1; D tentatively fits TRBD1 or TRBD2 (6 bases each). Trimming took 4 bases from V and 3 from J, leaving 17 bases between them. From germline, CDR1 is SGHRS and CDR2 YFSETQ. The length of the CDR3 is 15 residues. CDR3 nucleotide sequence: TGCGCCAGCAGCCCCGTAGGGGGGAGTTTCTACGAGCAGTACTTC. Residues: CASSPVGGSFYEQYF.